These 10 T cell receptor beta chains came from one sample sequenced in a study of CD8 T cells in ankylosing spondylitis (dated by TCRdb to between 2016 and 2019). Results and caveats for the whole study, not just this receptor: Blood from ankylosing spondylitis patients appeared to be characterized by a TCR beta motif made up of under ten highly homologous amino acid variants.

What these receptors recognize is not known. Receptor libraries were prepared by 5' RACE. The sequencing machine was an Illumina HiSeq 2500. The public reads were reanalyzed by TCRdb: fastp trimming at Q25, MiXCR alignment, in-frame beta chains only. CDR3 protein sequences are deduplicated, and each keeps its most common genes and DNA. The sample table records 700,000 or so distinct CDR3 sequences; under 20% of these occur just once. The ten biggest clones cover around 19% of the sample. The sequenced material came from blood, either unsorted or a sorted T cell fraction (not recorded which). The source is a male donor with ankylosing spondylitis.

This clonotype showed up just a few times. The gene calls are TRBV6-5 and TRBJ1-2; D gene unclear. V was cut by 8 bases and J by 3 bases, with 10 bases left in between. The CDR3 length is 12 residues. CDR1 is MNHEY, CDR2 SVGAGI, per germline. The CDR3 region is CASSGVDYGYTF. As DNA, the CDR3 is TGTGCCAGCTCGGGAGTAGACTATGGCTACACCTTC.

The chain joins TRBV10-3 to TRBJ2-1; maybe TRBD2 (5 bases). This CDR3 comprises 15 residues. The germline gives CDR1 ENHRY, CDR2 SYGVKD. With 3 bases removed from V and 3 bases from J, the gap between germline ends came to 12 bases. In DNA, the CDR3 is TGTGCCATCAGTGACCCTGCCGGGAACTACAATGAGCAGTTCTTC. Its translation is CAISDPAGNYNEQFF.

This clonotype came up many times. In nucleotides, the CDR3 is TGCAGCGGCGGAGATACCTACGAGCAGTACTTC. Amino acid sequence: CSGGDTYEQYF. The rearrangement links TRBV29-1 to TRBJ2-7, with D unresolved. Germline lookup yields CDR1 SQVTM and CDR2 ANQGSEA. This CDR3 is 11 amino acids long. V lost 7 bases and J 2 bases, leaving 9 bases between the germline ends.

Only a few counts were recorded for this clonotype. The V call is TRBV13, the J call TRBJ1-2; 9 bases are a match to TRBD1. The CDR3 has 15 residues. J gave up 6 bases and V 1 base, and 6 bases lay outside the gene matches. Per germline, CDR1 PRHDT and CDR2 FYEKMQ (reference sequence). The CDR3 DNA reads as TGTGCCAGCAGCTTAGTTTTGGGACAGGGTCATGGCTACACCTTC. Its translation is CASSLVLGQGHGYTF.

This chain connects TRBV4-1 to TRBJ2-7; 9 bases agree with TRBD2. Germline V gene lookup returns CDR1 MGHRA and CDR2 YSYEKL. The CDR3 has 16 residues. Trimming took 3 bases from V and 5 from J; bases not matched to a gene: 11. CDR3 sequence: CASSQTLAGPSHEQYF. In DNA form, the CDR3 reads TGCGCCAGCAGCCAGACTCTAGCGGGACCTTCCCACGAGCAGTACTTC.

Many counts were recorded for this clonotype. This chain connects TRBV24-1 to TRBJ2-7; 9 positions match TRBD1. Germline trimming cut 4 bases from V and 3 bases from J; bases unmatched to any gene: 3. The CDR3 has 14 residues. Germline CDR1 reads KGHDR; CDR2 reads SFDVKD. The CDR3 nucleotides are TGTGCCACCAGTGACCCGGGACAGGGCTACGAGCAGTACTTC. The encoded protein is CATSDPGQGYEQYF.

This clonotype was counted only a few times. The J gene is TRBJ2-5, the V gene TRBV20-1; 11 nucleotides align to TRBD2. Germline-derived CDR1 and CDR2 are DFQATT and SNEGSKA (reference sequence). Trimming removed 6 bases from V and 0 bases from J; junction bases left unmatched: 6. The CDR3 consists of 15 residues. The DNA of the CDR3 is TGCAGTGCCCCGGGACTAGCGGATTACCAAGAGACCCAGTACTTC. It codes for CSAPGLADYQETQYF.

V usage is TRBV6-6 and J usage is TRBJ2-3; D not resolved. Germline CDR1 and CDR2: MNHNY and SVGAGI (reference sequence). Trimming shortened V by 8 bases and J by 2 bases, and 11 bases separated the two germline ends. CDR3 length: 13 residues. The CDR3 DNA reads as TGTGCCAGCTGCAGTCCTCTCACAGATACGCAGTATTTT. Its protein product is CASCSPLTDTQYF.

This clonotype has more than one count but fewer than ten. The V call is TRBV15, the J call TRBJ1-5; no reliable D call. V was shortened by 2 bases and J by 2 bases, with 16 bases between the two germline ends. Looked up from germline, CDR1 is LNHNV and CDR2 is YYDKDF (reference sequence). The CDR3 has 17 residues. The CDR3 nucleotides are TGTGCCACCAGCAGACAGGAGGGTCTTTTGGGCAATCAGCCCCAGCATTTT. Its translation is CATSRQEGLLGNQPQHF.

The chain combines TRBV12-3 or TRBV12-4 with TRBJ2-2; D not resolved. Trimming left V 0 bases short and J 11 bases short, with 4 bases between. This CDR3 has 11 amino acids. The CDR3 loop is CASSLAPELFF. Written as DNA, the CDR3 is TGTGCCAGCAGTTTAGCGCCAGAGCTGTTTTTT.